The rows below give T cell receptor beta chains drawn from one sample of a study of blood T cell repertoires in COVID-19. The table came from immunoSEQ multiplex PCR; TCRdb's copy has only in-frame clones and leaves some out. The repertoire has about 140,000 clones, more than 75% of them found once; the top ten carry 2% to 3%. The sample taken for sequencing was peripheral blood. These receptors all come from a middle-aged man with active COVID-19. The CDR3 runs from the conserved cysteine through the conserved F or W. The D gene is left open where the match is weak. The size of a clone is reported for some rows only, either as once, few or many, or as a class for expanded clones.

clone_size j_call d_call v_call cdr3_aa cdr3_nt
. TRBJ2-1 . TRBV6-2/TRBV6-3 CASSYRFNEQFF TGTGCCAGCAGTTACCGTTTCAATGAGCAGTTCTTC
. TRBJ1-4 TRBD1 TRBV6-1 CASSEPGTGWDEKLFF TGTGCCAGCAGTGAACCCGGGACAGGGTGGGATGAAAAACTGTTTTTT
. TRBJ2-5 . TRBV7-2 CASSLGGRGKETQYF TGTGCCAGCAGCTTAGGGGGTCGGGGTAAAGAGACCCAGTACTTC
. TRBJ2-5 TRBD2 TRBV2 CASSGGAGETQYF TGTGCCAGTAGCGGGGGGGCGGGAGAGACCCAGTACTTC
. TRBJ2-5 TRBD1 TRBV7-9 CASSLAGTGGGVQYF TGTGCCAGCAGCTTAGCCGGGACAGGGGGAGGTGTTCAGTACTTC
. TRBJ2-7 TRBD2 TRBV9 CASSPTPRGGQYEQYF TGTGCCAGCAGCCCAACCCCGCGGGGGGGCCAATACGAGCAGTACTTC
few TRBJ2-7 . TRBV27 CASSLSGSRYEQYF TGTGCCAGCAGTTTATCGGGCTCCAGGTACGAGCAGTACTTC
. TRBJ2-2 . TRBV21-1 CASSKGRQGTDLYTGELFF TGTGCCAGCAGCAAAGGACGACAGGGGACGGATTTATACACCGGGGAGCTGTTTTTT
. TRBJ1-2 TRBD1 TRBV5-5 CASSSDRGNYGYTF TGTGCCAGCAGCTCGGACAGGGGGAACTATGGCTACACCTTC
. TRBJ2-5 . TRBV2 CASSDRGRGIPQETQYF TGTGCCAGCAGTGACCGGGGCCGGGGGATACCCCAAGAGACCCAGTACTTC
. TRBJ2-1 . TRBV6-5 CASSRGGRGNEQFF TGTGCCAGCAGTCGAGGTGGCAGGGGAAATGAGCAGTTCTTC
. TRBJ1-1 TRBD1 TRBV6-2/TRBV6-3 CASSYRDREAFF TGTGCCAGCAGTTACCGGGACAGGGAAGCTTTCTTT
. TRBJ1-6 TRBD1 TRBV30 CALKTGASSYNSPLHF TGTGCCCTAAAGACAGGGGCTAGCTCCTATAATTCACCCCTCCACTTT
. TRBJ2-2 TRBD2 TRBV3-1/TRBV3-2 CASSRGLAGGSGTGELFF TGTGCCAGCAGCCGCGGACTAGCGGGGGGGTCGGGGACCGGGGAGCTGTTTTTT
. TRBJ2-5 . TRBV4-1 CASSQGLLQETQYF TGCGCCAGCAGCCAAGGACTACTCCAAGAGACCCAGTACTTC
. TRBJ2-3 . TRBV30 CAWSHRRPLRGTDTQYF TGTGCCTGGAGTCACCGTAGGCCGCTCAGGGGCACAGATACGCAGTATTTT
. TRBJ2-6 . TRBV19 CASKKVRLSDGANVLTF TGTGCCAGTAAGAAAGTCAGGCTGTCTGACGGGGCCAACGTCCTGACTTTC
. TRBJ2-3 . TRBV3-1/TRBV3-2 CASSQVQDTQYF TGTGCCAGCAGCCAAGTTCAGGATACGCAGTATTTT
once TRBJ2-2 TRBD2 TRBV24-1 CATGPSGNTGELFF TGTGCCACGGGGCCTAGCGGTAACACCGGGGAGCTGTTTTTT
. TRBJ2-3 TRBD2 TRBV5-1 CASSGGLVHSTDTQYF TGCGCCAGCAGCGGGGGACTAGTCCATAGCACAGATACGCAGTATTTT
once TRBJ1-1 . TRBV6-2/TRBV6-3 CASSYSATFMEAFF TGTGCCAGCAGTTACTCCGCGACATTTATGGAAGCTTTCTTT
. TRBJ1-5 . TRBV15 CATSRDGREDQPQHF TGTGCCACCAGCAGAGATGGCAGGGAAGATCAGCCCCAGCATTTT
. TRBJ2-1 TRBD2 TRBV6-5 CASSFRGLAGGREQFF TGTGCCAGCAGTTTCCGCGGTCTAGCGGGGGGGCGGGAGCAGTTCTTC
. TRBJ1-5 TRBD1 TRBV18 CASSPPGTGANQPQHF TGTGCCAGCTCACCTCCCGGGACAGGGGCCAATCAGCCCCAGCATTTT
. TRBJ2-7 . TRBV30 CAWSKGSPYEQYF TGTGCCTGGAGTAAAGGGAGCCCCTACGAGCAGTACTTC
. TRBJ2-7 TRBD2 TRBV6-4 CASRHLTPEGTRGRYEQYF TGTGCCAGCAGGCACCTTACACCCGAGGGGACGCGGGGGAGATACGAGCAGTACTTC
. TRBJ1-5 TRBD1 TRBV29-1 CSVEGQGGQPQHF TGCAGCGTTGAAGGACAGGGGGGGCAGCCCCAGCATTTT
. TRBJ2-7 . TRBV15 CATSRGRTVDYEQYF TGTGCCACCAGCAGAGGCCGGACAGTTGACTACGAGCAGTACTTC
. TRBJ1-2 . TRBV25-1 CASSESGSSYGYTF TGTGCCAGCAGTGAATCAGGCAGCTCCTATGGCTACACCTTC
. TRBJ2-1 . TRBV7-8 CASSPVPQGPQFF TGTGCCAGCAGCCCGGTTCCGCAGGGCCCTCAGTTCTTC